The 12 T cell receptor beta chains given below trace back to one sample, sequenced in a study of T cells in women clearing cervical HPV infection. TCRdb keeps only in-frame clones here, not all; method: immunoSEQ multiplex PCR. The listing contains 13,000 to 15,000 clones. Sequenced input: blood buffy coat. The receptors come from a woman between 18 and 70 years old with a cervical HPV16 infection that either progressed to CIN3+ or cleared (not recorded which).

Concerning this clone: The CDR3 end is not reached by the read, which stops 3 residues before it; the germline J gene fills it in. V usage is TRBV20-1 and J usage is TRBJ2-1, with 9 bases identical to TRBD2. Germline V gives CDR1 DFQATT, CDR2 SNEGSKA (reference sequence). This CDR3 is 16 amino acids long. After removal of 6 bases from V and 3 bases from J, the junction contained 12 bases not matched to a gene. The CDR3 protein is CSAPKGSGGDYNEQFF. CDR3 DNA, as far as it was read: TGCAGTGCCCCCAAAGGTAGCGGGGGTGACTACAATGAG.

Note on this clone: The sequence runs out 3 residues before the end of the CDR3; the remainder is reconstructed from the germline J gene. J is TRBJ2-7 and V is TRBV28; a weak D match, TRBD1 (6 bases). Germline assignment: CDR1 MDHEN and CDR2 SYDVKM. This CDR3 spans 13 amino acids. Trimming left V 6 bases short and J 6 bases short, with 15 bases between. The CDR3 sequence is CASRRQVLGEQYF. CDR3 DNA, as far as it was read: TGTGCCAGCAGGAGACAGGTGCTAGGCGAG.

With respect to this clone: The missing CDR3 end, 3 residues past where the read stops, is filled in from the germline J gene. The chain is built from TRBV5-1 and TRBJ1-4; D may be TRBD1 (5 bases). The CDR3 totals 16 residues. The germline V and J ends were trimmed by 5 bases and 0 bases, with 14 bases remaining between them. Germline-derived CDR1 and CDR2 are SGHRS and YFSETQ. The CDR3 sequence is CASSLRTGSTNEKLFF. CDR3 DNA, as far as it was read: TGCGCCAGCAGTTTACGTACAGGTTCAACTAATGAAAAA.

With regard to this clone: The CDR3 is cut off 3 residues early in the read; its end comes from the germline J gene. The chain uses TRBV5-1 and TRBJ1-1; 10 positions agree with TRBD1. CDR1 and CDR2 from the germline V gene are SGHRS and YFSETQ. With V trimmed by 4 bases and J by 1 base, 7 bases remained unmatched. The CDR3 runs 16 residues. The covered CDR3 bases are TGCGCCAGCAGCCCAAGGACAGGGGGAGAGAACACTGAA. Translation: CASSPRTGGENTE. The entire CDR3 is CASSPRTGGENTEAFF.

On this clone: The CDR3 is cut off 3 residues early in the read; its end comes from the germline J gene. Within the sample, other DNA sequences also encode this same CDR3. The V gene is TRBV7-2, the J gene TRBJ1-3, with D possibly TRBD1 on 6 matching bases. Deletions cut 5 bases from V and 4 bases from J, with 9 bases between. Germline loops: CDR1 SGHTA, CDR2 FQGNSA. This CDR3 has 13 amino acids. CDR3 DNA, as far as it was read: TGTGCCAGCAGCCAGGACAGCGGAAACACC. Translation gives CASSQDSGNT. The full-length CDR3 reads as CASSQDSGNTIYF. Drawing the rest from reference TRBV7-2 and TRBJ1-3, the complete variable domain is GAGVSQSPSNKVTEKGKDVELRCDPISGHTALYWYRQSLGQGLEFLIYFQGNSAPDKSGLPSDRFSAERTGGSVSTLTIQRTQQEDSAVYLCASSQDSGNTIYFGEGSWLTVV.

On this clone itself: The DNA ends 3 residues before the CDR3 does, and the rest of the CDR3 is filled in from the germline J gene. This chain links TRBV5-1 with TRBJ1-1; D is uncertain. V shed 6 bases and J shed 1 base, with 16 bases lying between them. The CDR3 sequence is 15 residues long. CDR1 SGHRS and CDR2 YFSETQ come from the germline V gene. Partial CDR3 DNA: TGCGCCAGCACTAATCTCCAACCGGGGAACACTGAA. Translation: CASTNLQPGNTE. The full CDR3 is CASTNLQPGNTEAFF.

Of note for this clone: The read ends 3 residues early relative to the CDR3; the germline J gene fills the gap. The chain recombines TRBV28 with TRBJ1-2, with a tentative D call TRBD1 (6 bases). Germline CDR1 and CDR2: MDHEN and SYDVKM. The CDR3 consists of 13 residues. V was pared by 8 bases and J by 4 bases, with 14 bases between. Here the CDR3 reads CASDRGGGYGYTF. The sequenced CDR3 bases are TGTGCCAGCGATCGGGGGGGCGGCTATGGC.

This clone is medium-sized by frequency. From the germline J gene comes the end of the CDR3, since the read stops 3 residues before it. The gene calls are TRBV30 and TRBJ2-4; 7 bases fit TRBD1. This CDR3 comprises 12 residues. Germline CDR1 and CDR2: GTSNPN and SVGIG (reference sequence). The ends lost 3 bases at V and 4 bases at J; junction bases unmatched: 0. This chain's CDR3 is CAWRGQKNIQYF. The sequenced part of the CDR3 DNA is TGTGCCTGGAGGGGACAGAAAAACATT.

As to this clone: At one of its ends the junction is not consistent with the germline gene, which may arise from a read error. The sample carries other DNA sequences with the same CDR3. CDR3 bases read: TGTGCCAGCAGCTTAGCCGATGACAGGGCCTGGGGAAACACT. It specifies CASSLADDRAWGNT. The full CDR3 is CASSLADDRAWGNTIYF. This rearrangement joins TRBV13 to TRBJ1-3; 7 nucleotides agree with TRBD1. With the read ending 3 residues before the CDR3 end, the germline J gene is used to fill in that end. This CDR3 region has 17 residues. Germline lookup yields CDR1 PRHDT and CDR2 FYEKMQ (reference sequence).

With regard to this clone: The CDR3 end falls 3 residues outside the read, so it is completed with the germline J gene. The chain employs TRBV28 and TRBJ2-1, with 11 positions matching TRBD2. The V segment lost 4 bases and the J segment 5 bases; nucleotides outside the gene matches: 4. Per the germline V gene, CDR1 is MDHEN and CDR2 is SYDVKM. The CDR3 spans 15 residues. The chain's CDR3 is CASSSLAGGDNEQFF. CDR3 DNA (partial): TGTGCCAGCAGTTCTTTAGCGGGGGGGGACAATGAG.

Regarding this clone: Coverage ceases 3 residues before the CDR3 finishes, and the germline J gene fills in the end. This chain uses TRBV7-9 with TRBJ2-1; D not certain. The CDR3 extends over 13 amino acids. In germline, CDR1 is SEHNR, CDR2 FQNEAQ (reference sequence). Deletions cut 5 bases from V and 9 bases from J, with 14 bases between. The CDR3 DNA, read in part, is TGTGCCAGCAGCCCACATGGCCTTGGTGAG. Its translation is CASSPHGLGE. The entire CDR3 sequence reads CASSPHGLGEQFF.

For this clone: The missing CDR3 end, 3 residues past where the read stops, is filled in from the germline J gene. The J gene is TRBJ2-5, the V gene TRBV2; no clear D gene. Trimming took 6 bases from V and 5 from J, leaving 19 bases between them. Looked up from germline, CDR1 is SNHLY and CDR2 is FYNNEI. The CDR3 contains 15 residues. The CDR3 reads CASSASPTPWETQYF. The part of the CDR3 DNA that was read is TGTGCCAGCAGCGCAAGTCCTACCCCTTGGGAGACC.